The clone carrying this T cell receptor (beta chain) was seen repeatedly, ten times or more. Its antigen is undetermined. The sample comes from a study of T cells in Graves' hyperthyroidism and ophthalmopathy. Study outcomes and limitations: A 13 V-J model separated ophthalmopathy from stable hyperthyroidism.

In making diagnoses, clinical symptoms, serum thyroxine and TRAb, thyroid ultrasound and orbital computed tomography were all used. TCR beta CDR3 regions were amplified from RNA transcripts. The HTBI primer set was used in a first-round RT-PCR of the TCR CDR3. Each CDR3 protein is one row after TCRdb ran MiXCR on the multiplex PCR reads. The table lists approximately 300,000 distinct CDR3 sequences, approximately 17% of them singletons. This TCR derives from a woman in her sixties or seventies with Graves' ophthalmopathy. Material: blood.

The CDR3 sequence: CASSPPGTGVLLEQYF. In nucleotides, the CDR3 is TGTGCCAGCTCACCGCCAGGGACAGGGGTTCTATTAGAGCAGTACTTC. The rearrangement joins TRBV18 to TRBJ2-7; 10 nucleotides match TRBD1. CDR1 and CDR2 (germline): KGHSH, LQKENI. Trimming took 3 bases from V and 7 from J; bases not matched to a gene: 12. CDR3 length: 16 residues.